This T cell receptor (beta chain) was found in a study of blood T cell repertoires in COVID-19 (dated by TCRdb to 2020 to 2021). Regarding the study in general: The collaborator samples originated in the United States, Italy and Spain and spanned the acute and convalescent phases of COVID-19. The samples were drawn from two sources: the first 160 participants of the ongoing ImmuneRACE study, and 950 to 1,500 subjects contributed by 6 global collaborators. Where available, HLA class I and class II types were taken from metadata supplied by the sample provider and were not determined by assay-based typing. Deeply sampled blood TCRbeta repertoires from subjects exposed to, actively infected with, or recovered from COVID-19 were included in the dataset. The prospective study material was composed of cDNA or gDNA derived from T cells, B-cell-depleted T cells, or PBMCs. The sample metadata nearly always contained a de-identified subject ID, COVID-19 status, age in years and sex. The repertoires were released in a freely available public database meant as a resource for research on the immune response to SARS-CoV-2. The paper as a whole reports these results and caveats: The amount of clinical and demographic metadata varied by source and participant and was provided uncurated.

A word on this clone: This clone's antigen is unknown. No much larger clonotype is one base removed from it; base qualities were not supplied.

The collaborating institutions used their own protocols to collect whole blood in K2EDTA tubes. For TCRbeta analysis, collaborators shipped samples in one of three forms: frozen whole blood, isolated PBMCs, or DNA extracted from either of those sample types. The immunoSEQ Assay, a bias-controlled multiplex PCR, was used to amplify TCRbeta CDR3 regions from genomic DNA. As for how the authors treated the data: The number of nucleated cells in each sample was estimated from the amplification of reference gene primers within the assay. To quantify the absolute abundance of each unique TCRbeta CDR3 rearrangement, sequence reads were collapsed and filtered. For each sample, productive Simpson clonality was calculated by taking the square root of Simpson's diversity index across productive rearrangements. In its TCRdb copy, this immuneACCESS table keeps in-frame sequences only and misses some clones. Where compared with another copy, unresolved V genes explain less than half of these, and the others have no known cause. The DNA gave D and trimming, while V, J and clone size come from that table. Across this sample there are 200,000 or so clones, with approximately 84% seen only once. Together, the top ten hold 4.5% to 7.5% of the sample.

The germline V and J ends show losses of 6 bases and 5 bases respectively, and no gene match explains 8 bases of the junction. The germline V gene (reference sequence) provides CDR1 LNHDA and CDR2 SQIVND. The CDR3 starts with the cysteine, ends with the phenylalanine, and has 14 residues. Only the CDR3 DNA stays, 42 bases, in frame from base 1. The sequenced material came from peripheral blood. The V gene is TRBV19 and the J gene is TRBJ1-1; 8 bases in the junction line up with TRBD1. The clonotype was recovered from a man older than 75 with acute or convalescent COVID-19. CDR3 loop: CASSLDRGRTEAFF. The bases are TGTGCCAGTAGCCTCGACAGGGGTAGGACTGAAGCTTTCTTT.